This note documents a single T cell receptor (beta chain) sequence. This sample stems from a study of blood T cell repertoires in COVID-19. From germline, CDR1 is SGHRS and CDR2 YFSETQ. Trimming cost V 0 bases and J 1 base, with 13 bases left between them. The CDR3 totals 17 residues. Repertoires were generated with immunoSEQ multiplex PCR, while TCRdb's copy carries only in-frame clones and drops some. The table shows about 210,000 clones, with more than 70% occurring only once. Sequencing was carried out using peripheral blood. The V call is TRBV5-1, the J call TRBJ2-2, with a tentative D call TRBD2 (6 bases). The TCR comes from a human donor in a cohort sampled during active COVID-19. The CDR3, as DNA: TGCGCCAGCAGCTTGGCCGGAGGGCCCCTGAACACCGGGGAGCTGTTTTTT. Its protein is CASSLAGGPLNTGELFF.